This T cell receptor (beta chain) was sequenced in a study of T cell responses to AZD1222 COVID-19 vaccine. Study conclusions and caveats: Recipients of AZD1222 seropositive at baseline numbered only five or six. Repertoires were sampled only after the peak T cell response. White British donors predominated, females outnumbered males, and clonal diversity was possibly underestimated.

Trimming stripped 4 bases from V and 2 bases from J, with 12 bases between. Germline assignment: CDR1 SGHRS and CDR2 YFSETQ. The CDR3 consists of 14 residues. As regards this clone: Antigen: not known.

Repertoires were generated with immunoSEQ multiplex PCR, while TCRdb's copy carries only in-frame clones and drops some. This table holds some 130,000 clones, roughly 87% found once. V gene TRBV5-1 combines with J gene TRBJ2-5, with D perhaps matching TRBD1 (6 bases). Sequenced material: peripheral blood, taken 28 days after the second AZD1222 dose. The receptor was derived from an adult who received the AZD1222 COVID-19 vaccine. The CDR3 sequence: CASSRQVPQETQYF. In DNA, the CDR3 is TGCGCCAGCAGCCGACAGGTCCCGCAAGAGACCCAGTACTTC.